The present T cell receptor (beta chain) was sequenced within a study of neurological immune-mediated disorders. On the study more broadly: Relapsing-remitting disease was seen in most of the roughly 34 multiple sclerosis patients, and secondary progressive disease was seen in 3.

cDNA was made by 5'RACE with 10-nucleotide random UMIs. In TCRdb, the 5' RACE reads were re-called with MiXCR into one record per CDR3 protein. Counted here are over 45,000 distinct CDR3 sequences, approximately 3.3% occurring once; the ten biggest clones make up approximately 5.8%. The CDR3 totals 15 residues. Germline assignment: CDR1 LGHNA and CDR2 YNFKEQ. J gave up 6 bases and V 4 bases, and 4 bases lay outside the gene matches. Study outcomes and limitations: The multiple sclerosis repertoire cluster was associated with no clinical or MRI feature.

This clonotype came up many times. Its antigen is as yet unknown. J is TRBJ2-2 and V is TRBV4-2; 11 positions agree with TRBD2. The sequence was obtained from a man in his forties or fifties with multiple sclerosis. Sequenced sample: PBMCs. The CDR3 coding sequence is TGTGCCAGCAGCCGAGAGGGACTAGCGGCCGGGGAGCTGTTTTTT. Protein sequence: CASSREGLAAGELFF.